These T cell receptor beta chains were read from a single sample in a study of regulatory and conventional T cells in RAG deficiency. Produced via immunoSEQ multiplex PCR; TCRdb's table is partial and in-frame only. The sample has 25,000 to 35,000 clones; 90% to 96% are singletons. The same data also went into a second study, on regulatory T cells.

Sequenced input: CD25- CD4+ T cells sorted from blood. These receptor sequences come from a human donor in good health. The CDR3 runs from the conserved cysteine through the conserved F or W. Fields, in order: J gene, V gene, clone size, D gene, CDR3 protein, CDR3 DNA. The D gene is left open where the match is weak. Not all rows give a size; the values are once, few, many and, for expanded clones, a class.

J gene: TRBJ1-1; V gene: TRBV19; clone size: .; D gene: .; CDR3 protein: CASSEGNTEAFF; CDR3 DNA: TGTGCCAGTAGTGAGGGTAACACTGAAGCTTTCTTT
J gene: TRBJ1-5; V gene: TRBV19; clone size: .; D gene: TRBD1; CDR3 protein: CASRRQGIQPQHF; CDR3 DNA: TGTGCCAGTAGAAGACAGGGGATTCAGCCCCAGCATTTT
J gene: TRBJ2-4; V gene: TRBV7-2; clone size: .; D gene: TRBD2; CDR3 protein: CASSSMTSGGRDIQYF; CDR3 DNA: TGTGCCAGCAGCTCCATGACTAGCGGGGGGAGGGACATTCAGTACTTC
J gene: TRBJ1-2; V gene: TRBV5-4; clone size: .; D gene: TRBD1; CDR3 protein: CASSLTGGADYGYTF; CDR3 DNA: TGTGCCAGCAGCTTAACAGGGGGCGCGGACTATGGCTACACCTTC
J gene: TRBJ2-7; V gene: TRBV14; clone size: .; D gene: .; CDR3 protein: CASSQDGGTVRDF; CDR3 DNA: TGTGCCAGCAGCCAAGATGGGGGGACAGTCAGGGACTTC
J gene: TRBJ2-1; V gene: TRBV18; clone size: .; D gene: .; CDR3 protein: CASSHRQGNHNEQFF; CDR3 DNA: TGTGCCAGCTCACACCGTCAGGGCAATCACAATGAGCAGTTCTTC
J gene: TRBJ2-7; V gene: TRBV5-6; clone size: .; D gene: .; CDR3 protein: CASSPWGRSTYEQYF; CDR3 DNA: TGTGCCAGCAGCCCGTGGGGCAGGAGTACCTACGAGCAGTACTTC
J gene: TRBJ2-5; V gene: TRBV4-1; clone size: .; D gene: TRBD2; CDR3 protein: CASSPPPGLAGGETQYF; CDR3 DNA: TGCGCCAGCAGCCCTCCACCGGGACTAGCGGGGGGAGAGACCCAGTACTTC
J gene: TRBJ1-4; V gene: TRBV19; clone size: .; D gene: TRBD1; CDR3 protein: CASEGDRVGTNEKLFF; CDR3 DNA: TGTGCCAGCGAGGGGGACAGGGTTGGAACTAATGAAAAACTGTTTTTT
J gene: TRBJ2-3; V gene: TRBV6-8; clone size: .; D gene: .; CDR3 protein: CASSRNGSVTDTQYF; CDR3 DNA: TGTGCCAGCAGTAGGAACGGGAGTGTGACAGATACGCAGTATTTT
J gene: TRBJ1-1; V gene: TRBV6-5; clone size: .; D gene: .; CDR3 protein: CASSENAAFF; CDR3 DNA: TGTGCCAGCAGTGAAAATGCGGCTTTCTTT
J gene: TRBJ2-2; V gene: TRBV18; clone size: once; D gene: TRBD1; CDR3 protein: CASSPTTGRKTGELFF; CDR3 DNA: TGTGCCAGCTCACCAACGACAGGGCGCAAGACCGGGGAGCTGTTTTTT
J gene: TRBJ2-7; V gene: TRBV18; clone size: .; D gene: TRBD1; CDR3 protein: CASSPPGTGGAYEQYF; CDR3 DNA: TGTGCCAGCTCACCACCCGGGACAGGGGGGGCCTACGAGCAGTACTTC
J gene: TRBJ2-7; V gene: TRBV6-6; clone size: .; D gene: TRBD2; CDR3 protein: CASNRGGAGEQYF; CDR3 DNA: TGTGCCAGTAACCGGGGGGGGGCCGGTGAGCAGTACTTC
J gene: TRBJ1-3; V gene: TRBV4-1; clone size: .; D gene: TRBD1; CDR3 protein: CASSQAGQSGNTIYF; CDR3 DNA: TGCGCCAGCAGCCAAGCGGGACAGTCTGGAAACACCATATATTTT
J gene: TRBJ2-7; V gene: TRBV2; clone size: .; D gene: .; CDR3 protein: CASSVRYEQYF; CDR3 DNA: TGTGCCAGCAGTGTCCGTTACGAGCAGTACTTC
J gene: TRBJ1-5; V gene: TRBV1; clone size: .; D gene: .; CDR3 protein: CTSSQVLRQQPQHF; CDR3 DNA: TGCACCAGCAGCCAAGTTTTGCGACAGCAGCCCCAGCATTTT
J gene: TRBJ1-2; V gene: TRBV25-1; clone size: .; D gene: .; CDR3 protein: CASSPYQGNYGYTF; CDR3 DNA: TGTGCCAGCAGTCCTTACCAGGGGAACTATGGCTACACCTTC
J gene: TRBJ1-1; V gene: TRBV5-1; clone size: .; D gene: .; CDR3 protein: CASSRDPSRNTEAFF; CDR3 DNA: TGCGCCAGCAGCCGAGATCCTAGTAGGAACACTGAAGCTTTCTTT
J gene: TRBJ2-3; V gene: TRBV5-1; clone size: .; D gene: .; CDR3 protein: CASSLWGDDTDTQYF; CDR3 DNA: TGCGCCAGCAGCTTGTGGGGGGACGACACAGATACGCAGTATTTT
J gene: TRBJ1-3; V gene: TRBV7-8; clone size: .; D gene: TRBD1; CDR3 protein: CASSFQNQGASGNTIYF; CDR3 DNA: TGCGCCAGCAGCTTCCAGAATCAGGGGGCGTCTGGAAACACCATATATTTT
J gene: TRBJ1-5; V gene: TRBV19; clone size: .; D gene: TRBD1; CDR3 protein: CASSTLGQGDQPQHF; CDR3 DNA: TGTGCCAGTAGTACTTTAGGACAGGGGGATCAGCCCCAGCATTTT
J gene: TRBJ2-1; V gene: TRBV5-1; clone size: .; D gene: .; CDR3 protein: CASSQLANRNNEQFF; CDR3 DNA: TGCGCCAGCAGCCAACTAGCAAACAGGAACAATGAGCAGTTCTTC
J gene: TRBJ1-5; V gene: TRBV19; clone size: once; D gene: .; CDR3 protein: CASTTTDNSNQPQHF; CDR3 DNA: TGTGCCAGTACAACGACAGATAATAGCAATCAGCCCCAGCATTTT
J gene: TRBJ1-3; V gene: TRBV5-1; clone size: .; D gene: TRBD1; CDR3 protein: CASSVWDSSGNTIYF; CDR3 DNA: TGCGCCAGCAGCGTCTGGGACAGCTCTGGAAACACCATATATTTT
J gene: TRBJ2-6; V gene: TRBV30; clone size: .; D gene: .; CDR3 protein: CAWSVRRTSSGANVLTF; CDR3 DNA: TGTGCCTGGAGTGTACGTAGGACAAGCTCTGGGGCCAACGTCCTGACTTTC
J gene: TRBJ1-1; V gene: TRBV7-2; clone size: once; D gene: .; CDR3 protein: CASSLSVVGVRGAFF; CDR3 DNA: TGTGCCAGCAGCTTAAGTGTTGTCGGGGTCCGGGGAGCTTTCTTT
J gene: TRBJ2-6; V gene: TRBV6-5; clone size: .; D gene: .; CDR3 protein: CASSYSYSGANVLTF; CDR3 DNA: TGTGCCAGCAGTTACTCCTACTCTGGGGCCAACGTCCTGACTTTC
J gene: TRBJ1-5; V gene: TRBV19; clone size: .; D gene: TRBD1; CDR3 protein: CASSTNRGRVGSQPQHF; CDR3 DNA: TGTGCCAGTAGTACTAACAGGGGGCGCGTGGGTAGTCAGCCCCAGCATTTT
J gene: TRBJ2-7; V gene: TRBV4-3; clone size: .; D gene: TRBD2; CDR3 protein: CASSRAASGLKVSYEQYF; CDR3 DNA: TGCGCCAGCAGCCGCGCGGCTAGCGGCCTGAAGGTCTCCTACGAGCAGTACTTC
J gene: TRBJ2-7; V gene: TRBV27; clone size: .; D gene: TRBD1; CDR3 protein: CASTNPGQAPNEQYF; CDR3 DNA: TGTGCCAGCACCAACCCTGGACAGGCCCCCAACGAGCAGTACTTC
J gene: TRBJ1-5; V gene: TRBV9; clone size: .; D gene: TRBD1; CDR3 protein: CASSVGPGRPGTGGVAQHF; CDR3 DNA: TGTGCCAGCAGCGTGGGTCCGGGTCGGCCGGGGACAGGGGGAGTGGCCCAGCATTTT
J gene: TRBJ2-7; V gene: TRBV5-6; clone size: .; D gene: .; CDR3 protein: CASSLLGAGNTYEQYF; CDR3 DNA: TGTGCCAGCAGCCTGCTTGGGGCAGGGAATACGTACGAGCAGTACTTC
J gene: TRBJ1-2; V gene: TRBV29-1; clone size: .; D gene: .; CDR3 protein: CSVDPGLHTDGYTF; CDR3 DNA: TGCAGCGTGGACCCGGGACTCCATACAGATGGCTACACCTTC
J gene: TRBJ1-1; V gene: TRBV6-1; clone size: .; D gene: .; CDR3 protein: CASSGERGWPEAFF; CDR3 DNA: TGTGCCAGCAGCGGGGAACGGGGTTGGCCTGAAGCTTTCTTT
J gene: TRBJ1-2; V gene: TRBV14; clone size: .; D gene: .; CDR3 protein: CASSPGQGYGYTF; CDR3 DNA: TGTGCCAGCAGCCCCGGGCAGGGGTATGGCTACACCTTC
J gene: TRBJ2-2; V gene: TRBV2; clone size: few; D gene: .; CDR3 protein: CASSSTGTRNTGELFF; CDR3 DNA: TGTGCCAGCAGTTCGACCGGGACTCGAAACACCGGGGAGCTGTTTTTT
J gene: TRBJ1-1; V gene: TRBV5-6; clone size: .; D gene: TRBD1; CDR3 protein: CASRAGTALRMNTEAFF; CDR3 DNA: TGTGCCAGCAGGGCCGGGACAGCGTTGCGCATGAACACTGAAGCTTTCTTT
J gene: TRBJ2-5; V gene: TRBV6-5; clone size: once; D gene: .; CDR3 protein: CASSYSRGPGETQYF; CDR3 DNA: TGTGCCAGCAGTTACTCGAGAGGTCCGGGAGAGACCCAGTACTTC
J gene: TRBJ2-5; V gene: TRBV7-6; clone size: once; D gene: TRBD2; CDR3 protein: CASSLGTSGKETQYF; CDR3 DNA: TGTGCCAGCAGCTTAGGGACTAGCGGCAAAGAGACCCAGTACTTC
J gene: TRBJ1-2; V gene: TRBV13; clone size: .; D gene: TRBD1; CDR3 protein: CASSPGQGFNYGYTF; CDR3 DNA: TGTGCCAGCAGCCCCGGACAGGGGTTTAACTATGGCTACACCTTC
J gene: TRBJ2-7; V gene: TRBV7-2; clone size: .; D gene: .; CDR3 protein: CASSSGHGSLSYEQYF; CDR3 DNA: TGTGCCAGCAGCTCGGGACATGGCTCCCTCTCCTACGAGCAGTACTTC
J gene: TRBJ1-4; V gene: TRBV5-1; clone size: few; D gene: .; CDR3 protein: CASSLEADRTNEKLFF; CDR3 DNA: TGCGCCAGCAGCTTGGAAGCGGATCGAACTAATGAAAAACTGTTTTTT